A selection of T cell receptor beta chains follows, all from one sample in a study of blood T cell repertoires in COVID-19. Assay: immunoSEQ multiplex PCR; the TCRdb copy retains only in-frame clones and omits some. The table shows over 200,000 clones, with 88% occurring only once. The sequencing input was peripheral blood. These receptors came from a woman aged 55-70 years with acute or convalescent COVID-19. Each CDR3 is given with its conserved first and last residue. The order of the fields is V gene, D gene, clone size, CDR3 length, J gene, CDR3 DNA, CDR3 protein. The D gene is left open where the match is weak. Size values are once, few and many counts, or a class for expanded clones, and some rows have none.

V: TRBV6-2/TRBV6-3; D: NA; size: NA; length: 14; J: TRBJ2-3; DNA: TGTGCCAGCAGTTCCATTGTTAGCACAGATACGCAGTATTTT; CDR3: CASSSIVSTDTQYF
V: TRBV28; D: NA; size: once; length: 14; J: TRBJ2-1; DNA: TGTGCCAGCAGTGCGCAGGGGACCTACAATGAGCAGTTCTTC; CDR3: CASSAQGTYNEQFF
V: TRBV7-9; D: NA; size: NA; length: 14; J: TRBJ2-7; DNA: TGTGCCAGCAGCCCGGAGGGCTATCGCTACGAGCAGTACTTC; CDR3: CASSPEGYRYEQYF
V: TRBV18; D: NA; size: NA; length: 15; J: TRBJ2-2; DNA: TGTGCCAGCTCACCAGGGACATCGAACACCGGGGAGCTGTTTTTT; CDR3: CASSPGTSNTGELFF
V: TRBV6-5; D: NA; size: few; length: 13; J: TRBJ1-1; DNA: TGTGCCAGCAGTTACTCGCTCGGGGGAGGGGCTTTCTTT; CDR3: CASSYSLGGGAFF
V: TRBV7-6; D: NA; size: NA; length: 20; J: TRBJ2-2; DNA: TGTGCCAGCAGCTTAGGTCGAGGCGGTCGAAACGGTCCGAACACCGGGGAGCTGTTTTTT; CDR3: CASSLGRGGRNGPNTGELFF
V: TRBV12-3/TRBV12-4; D: NA; size: NA; length: 12; J: TRBJ2-7; DNA: TGTGCCAGCAGTTTCGGGGGAAGCGAGCAGTACTTC; CDR3: CASSFGGSEQYF
V: TRBV15; D: TRBD1; size: NA; length: 13; J: TRBJ1-2; DNA: TGTGCCACCAGCAGTCGCAGGGGGGTTGGCTACACCTTC; CDR3: CATSSRRGVGYTF
V: TRBV4-2; D: NA; size: NA; length: 15; J: TRBJ1-4; DNA: TGTGCCAGCAGCCGCGGGGACCGAGATAATGAAAAACTGTTTTTT; CDR3: CASSRGDRDNEKLFF
V: TRBV19; D: TRBD1; size: NA; length: 15; J: TRBJ1-2; DNA: TGTGCCAGTAGTATGGGGACAGACTCCTTCTATGGCTACACCTTC; CDR3: CASSMGTDSFYGYTF
V: TRBV28; D: NA; size: NA; length: 12; J: TRBJ1-2; DNA: TGTGCCAGCAGTTTATCCAGGGTTGGCTACACCTTC; CDR3: CASSLSRVGYTF
V: TRBV19; D: NA; size: once; length: 13; J: TRBJ1-2; DNA: TGTGCCAGTAGTCTGGGGGAGGAATATGGCTACACCTTC; CDR3: CASSLGEEYGYTF
V: TRBV28; D: NA; size: few; length: 18; J: TRBJ1-3; DNA: TGTGCCAGCAGTCAACGCGGCAGAAGAATTAAATCTGGAAACACCATATATTTT; CDR3: CASSQRGRRIKSGNTIYF
V: TRBV27; D: NA; size: NA; length: 15; J: TRBJ1-3; DNA: TGTGCCAGCAGTTTTAGGGGGGGCGCCGGAAACACCATATATTTT; CDR3: CASSFRGGAGNTIYF